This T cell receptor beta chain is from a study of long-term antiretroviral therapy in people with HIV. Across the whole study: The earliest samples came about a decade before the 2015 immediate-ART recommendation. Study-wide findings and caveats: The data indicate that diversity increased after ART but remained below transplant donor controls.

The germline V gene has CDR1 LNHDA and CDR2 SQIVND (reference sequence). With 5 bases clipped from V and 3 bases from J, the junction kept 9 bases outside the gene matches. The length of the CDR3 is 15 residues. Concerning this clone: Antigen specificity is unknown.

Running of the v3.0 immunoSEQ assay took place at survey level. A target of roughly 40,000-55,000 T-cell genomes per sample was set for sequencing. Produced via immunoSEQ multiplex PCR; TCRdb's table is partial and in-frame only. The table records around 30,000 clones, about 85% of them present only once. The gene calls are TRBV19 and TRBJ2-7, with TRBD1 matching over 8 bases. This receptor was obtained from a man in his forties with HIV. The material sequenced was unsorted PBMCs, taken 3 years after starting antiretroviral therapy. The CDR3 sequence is CASSPGQGGSYEQYF. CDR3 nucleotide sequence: TGTGCCAGTAGTCCTGGACAGGGAGGCAGCTACGAGCAGTACTTC.